This T cell receptor beta chain was observed in a study of blood T cell repertoires in COVID-19. From germline, CDR1 is SQVTM and CDR2 ANQGSEA. The CDR3 consists of 13 residues. The V end lost 4 bases, the J end lost 0 bases, and 6 bases lay between the germline ends. Cohort placement rested on clinical history that participants reported themselves. Produced via immunoSEQ multiplex PCR; TCRdb's table is partial and in-frame only. The profile shows around 230,000 clones, roughly 90% of them singletons. The sequencing sample was made of PBMCs or T cells enriched from blood (not recorded which). The chain employs TRBV29-1 and TRBJ1-4, with D unresolved. The origin of this receptor is a woman aged 25 to 39 who had recovered from COVID-19. This chain's CDR3 is CSVGGATNEKLFF. The CDR3 DNA reads as TGCAGCGTTGGAGGAGCAACTAATGAAAAACTGTTTTTT.